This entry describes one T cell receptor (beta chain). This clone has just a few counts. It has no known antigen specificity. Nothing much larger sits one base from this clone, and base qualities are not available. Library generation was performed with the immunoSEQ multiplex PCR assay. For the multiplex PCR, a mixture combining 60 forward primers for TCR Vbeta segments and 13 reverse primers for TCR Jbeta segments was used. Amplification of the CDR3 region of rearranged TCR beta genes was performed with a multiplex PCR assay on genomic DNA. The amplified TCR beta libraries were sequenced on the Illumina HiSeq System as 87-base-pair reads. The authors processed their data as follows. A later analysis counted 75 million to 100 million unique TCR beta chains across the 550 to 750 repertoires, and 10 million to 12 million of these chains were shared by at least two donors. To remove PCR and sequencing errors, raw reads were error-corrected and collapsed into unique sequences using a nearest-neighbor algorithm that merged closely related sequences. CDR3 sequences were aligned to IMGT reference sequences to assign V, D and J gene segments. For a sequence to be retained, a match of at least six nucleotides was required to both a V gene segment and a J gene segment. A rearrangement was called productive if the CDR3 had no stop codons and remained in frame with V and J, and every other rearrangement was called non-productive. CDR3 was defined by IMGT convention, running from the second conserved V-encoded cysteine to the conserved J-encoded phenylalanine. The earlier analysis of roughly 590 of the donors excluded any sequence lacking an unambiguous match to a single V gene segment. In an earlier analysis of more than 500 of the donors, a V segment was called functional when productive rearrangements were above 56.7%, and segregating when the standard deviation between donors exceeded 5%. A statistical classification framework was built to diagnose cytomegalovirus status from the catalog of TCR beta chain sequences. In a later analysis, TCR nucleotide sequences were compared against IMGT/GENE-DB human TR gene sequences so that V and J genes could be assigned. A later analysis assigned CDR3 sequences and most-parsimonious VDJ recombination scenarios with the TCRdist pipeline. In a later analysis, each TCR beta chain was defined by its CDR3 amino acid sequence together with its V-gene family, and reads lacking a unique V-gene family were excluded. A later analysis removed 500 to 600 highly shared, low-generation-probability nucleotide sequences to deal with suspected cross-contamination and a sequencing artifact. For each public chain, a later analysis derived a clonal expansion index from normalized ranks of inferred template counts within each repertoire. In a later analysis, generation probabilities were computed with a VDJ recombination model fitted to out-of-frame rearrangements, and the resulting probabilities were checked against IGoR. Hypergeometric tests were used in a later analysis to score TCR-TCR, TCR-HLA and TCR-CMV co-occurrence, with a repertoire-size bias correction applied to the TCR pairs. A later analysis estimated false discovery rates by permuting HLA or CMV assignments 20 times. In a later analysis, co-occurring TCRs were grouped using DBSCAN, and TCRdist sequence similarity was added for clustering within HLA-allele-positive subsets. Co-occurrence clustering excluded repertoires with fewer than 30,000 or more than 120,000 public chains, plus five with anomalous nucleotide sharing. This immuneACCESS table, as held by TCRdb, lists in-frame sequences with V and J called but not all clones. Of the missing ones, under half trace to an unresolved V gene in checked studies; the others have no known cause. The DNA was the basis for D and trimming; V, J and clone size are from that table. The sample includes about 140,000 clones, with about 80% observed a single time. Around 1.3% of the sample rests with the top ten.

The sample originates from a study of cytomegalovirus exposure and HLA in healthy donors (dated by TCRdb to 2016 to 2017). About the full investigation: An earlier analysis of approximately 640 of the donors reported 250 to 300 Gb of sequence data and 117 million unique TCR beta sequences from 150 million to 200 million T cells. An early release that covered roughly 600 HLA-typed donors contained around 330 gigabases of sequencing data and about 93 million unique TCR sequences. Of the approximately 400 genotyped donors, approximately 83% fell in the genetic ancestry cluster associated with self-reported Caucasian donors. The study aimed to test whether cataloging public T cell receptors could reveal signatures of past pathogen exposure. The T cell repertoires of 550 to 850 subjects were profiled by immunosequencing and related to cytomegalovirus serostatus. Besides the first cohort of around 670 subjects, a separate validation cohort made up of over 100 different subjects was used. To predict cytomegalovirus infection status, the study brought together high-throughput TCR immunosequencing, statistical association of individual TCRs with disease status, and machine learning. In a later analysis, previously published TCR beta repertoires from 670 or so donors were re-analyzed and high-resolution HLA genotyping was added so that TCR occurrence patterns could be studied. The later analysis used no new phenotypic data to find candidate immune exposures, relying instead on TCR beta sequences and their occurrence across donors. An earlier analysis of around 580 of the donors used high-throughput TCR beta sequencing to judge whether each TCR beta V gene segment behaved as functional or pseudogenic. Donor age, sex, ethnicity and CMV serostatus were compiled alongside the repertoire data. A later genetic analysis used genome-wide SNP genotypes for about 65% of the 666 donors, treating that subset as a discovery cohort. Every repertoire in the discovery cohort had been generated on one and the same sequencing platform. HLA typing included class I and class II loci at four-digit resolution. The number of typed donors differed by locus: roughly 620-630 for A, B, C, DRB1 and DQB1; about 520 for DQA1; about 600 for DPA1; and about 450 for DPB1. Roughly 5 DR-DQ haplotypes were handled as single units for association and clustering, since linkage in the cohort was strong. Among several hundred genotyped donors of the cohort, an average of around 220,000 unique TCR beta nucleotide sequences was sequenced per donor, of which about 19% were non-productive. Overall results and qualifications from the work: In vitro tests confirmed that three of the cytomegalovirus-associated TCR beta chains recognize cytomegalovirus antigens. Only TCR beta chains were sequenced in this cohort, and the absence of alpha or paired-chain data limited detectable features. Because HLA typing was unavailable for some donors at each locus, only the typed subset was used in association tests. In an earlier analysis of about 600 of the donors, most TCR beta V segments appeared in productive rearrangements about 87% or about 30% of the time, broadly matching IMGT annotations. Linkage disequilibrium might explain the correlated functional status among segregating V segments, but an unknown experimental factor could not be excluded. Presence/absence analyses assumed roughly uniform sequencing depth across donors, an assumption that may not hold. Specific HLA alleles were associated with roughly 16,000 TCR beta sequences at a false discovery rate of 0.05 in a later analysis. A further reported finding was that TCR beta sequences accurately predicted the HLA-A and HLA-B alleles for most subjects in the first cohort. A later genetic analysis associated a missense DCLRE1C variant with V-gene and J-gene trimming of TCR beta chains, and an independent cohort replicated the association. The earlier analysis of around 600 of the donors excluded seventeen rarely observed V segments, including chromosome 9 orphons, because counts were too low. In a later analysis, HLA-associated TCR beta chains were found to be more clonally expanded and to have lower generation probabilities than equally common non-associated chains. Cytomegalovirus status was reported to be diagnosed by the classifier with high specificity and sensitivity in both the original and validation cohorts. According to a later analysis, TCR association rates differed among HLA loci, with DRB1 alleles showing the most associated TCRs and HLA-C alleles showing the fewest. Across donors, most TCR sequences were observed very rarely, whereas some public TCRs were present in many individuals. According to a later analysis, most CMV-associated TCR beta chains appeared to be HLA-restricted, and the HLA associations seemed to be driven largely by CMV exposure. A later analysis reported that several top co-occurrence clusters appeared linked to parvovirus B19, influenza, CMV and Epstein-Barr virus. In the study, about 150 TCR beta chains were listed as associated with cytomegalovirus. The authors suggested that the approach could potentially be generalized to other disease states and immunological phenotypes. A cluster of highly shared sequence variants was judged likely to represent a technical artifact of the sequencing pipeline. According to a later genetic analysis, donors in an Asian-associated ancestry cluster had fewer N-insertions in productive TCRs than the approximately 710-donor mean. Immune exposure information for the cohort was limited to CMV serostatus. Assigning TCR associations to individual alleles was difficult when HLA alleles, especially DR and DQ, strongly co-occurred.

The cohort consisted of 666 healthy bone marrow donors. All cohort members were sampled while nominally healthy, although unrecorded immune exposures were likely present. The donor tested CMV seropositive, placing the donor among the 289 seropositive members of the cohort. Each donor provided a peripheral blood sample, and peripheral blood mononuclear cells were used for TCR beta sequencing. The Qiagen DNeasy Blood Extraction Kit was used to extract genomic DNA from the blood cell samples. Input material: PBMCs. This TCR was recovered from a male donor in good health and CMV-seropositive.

The DNA sequence is as follows: TGCGCCAGCAGCCCCTCCGCCGACAGGGGCAACTACGAGCAGTACTTC. Its product reads: CASSPSADRGNYEQYF. The chain links TRBV4-3 with TRBJ2-7, and TRBD1 aligns with 8 junction nucleotides. At the junction V is shortened by 4 bases and J by 3 bases; bases outside the gene matches: 11. The CDR1 and CDR2 encoded by the germline V gene are LGHNA and YSLEER. From its cysteine to its phenylalanine, the CDR3 spans 16 amino acids. The sequence is cut down to CDR3 DNA, 48 bases in frame from base 1.